This note documents a single TCR beta chain sequence. Germline V lookup: CDR1 DFQATT, CDR2 SNEGSKA (reference sequence). V dropped 6 bases and J dropped 5 bases, with 10 bases sitting between them. This CDR3 region has 11 residues. This sample stems from a study of blood T cell repertoires in COVID-19. Study as a whole: Sources were T cells, B-cell-depleted T cells, or PBMCs; the material itself was cDNA or gDNA.

Assay: immunoSEQ multiplex PCR; the TCRdb copy retains only in-frame clones and omits some. The sample has 100,000 or so clones; 70% to 90% are singletons. The source of this sequence is a human donor in a cohort sampled during active COVID-19. The chain couples TRBV20-1 to TRBJ1-2; D possibly corresponds to TRBD1 (5 bases). The sequenced sample consisted of peripheral blood. CDR3 protein: CSALTVYGYTF. CDR3 nucleotides: TGCAGTGCCCTGACAGTGTATGGCTACACCTTC.